The T cell receptor (beta chain) under discussion was sequenced for a study of neurological immune-mediated disorders. Per germline, CDR1 ENHRY and CDR2 SYGVKD. This CDR3 is built from 14 residues. V lost 7 bases and J 5 bases, leaving 16 bases between the germline ends. This clonotype was found many times. TCRdb fed the 5' RACE reads into MiXCR, producing one record per CDR3 protein. This table has 130,000 or so distinct CDR3 sequences, roughly 3.2% appearing once. V usage is TRBV10-3 and J usage is TRBJ2-3, with a weak D call TRBD2 (5 bases). The sample was PBMCs. The TCR originated in a woman in her thirties with multiple sclerosis. CDR3 sequence: CAIKEAAALDTQYF. CDR3 coding DNA: TGTGCCATCAAGGAGGCGGCGGCCCTAGATACGCAGTATTTT.